The TCR beta chain under discussion was sequenced for a study of T cells after posttransplantation cyclophosphamide. Measured with immunoSEQ multiplex PCR; TCRdb has only the in-frame clones, and not every one. The repertoire shows some 17,000 clones, none seen only once; the top ten take 0.45% to 0.65%. This clone was seen at least ten times. Its target is unknown. Overall study findings and caveats: TRB clonality was highly associated with recipient CMV seropositivity and reactivation.

Treatment was busulfan-fludarabine conditioning, a marrow graft, and cyclophosphamide on days +3 and +4. Germline assignment: CDR1 ENHRY and CDR2 SYGVKD. The CDR3 runs 17 residues. Trimming stripped 0 bases from V and 0 bases from J, with 12 bases between. The chain is built from TRBV10-3 and TRBJ1-5, with no clear D. The source material was PBMCs, sampled after allogeneic stem cell transplant with posttransplant cyclophosphamide. The TCR sequence derives from a female patient in her 30s who received an allogeneic stem cell transplant from a related donor, was CMV-positive, and had no GVHD. Some T cells may have come from the graft donor. The CDR3 nucleotides read TGTGCCATCAGTGAGTCGGTGGCAGGCATTAGCAATCAGCCCCAGCATTTT. Translated, it gives CAISESVAGISNQPQHF.